The source of this TCR beta chain is a study of Ad26.COV2.S vaccination and SARS-CoV-2 variants. About the research overall: Enrolled in COV1001, the donor was in the Ad26.COV2.S trial arm, which received the vaccine. Ad26.COV2.S shots went into the muscle once or twice, 56 days apart.

Stated treatment: roughly 20 received Ad26.COV2.S at low or high dose, single or two shots; roughly 5 received placebo; per-sample allocation not given. Following the first vaccine or placebo injection, samples were taken on day 63. Built on an Ad26 vector, the vaccine expressed Wuhan-strain SARS-CoV-2 spike. The table came from immunoSEQ multiplex PCR; TCRdb's copy has only in-frame clones and leaves some out. The repertoire holds 410,000 or so clones, with 90% as singletons. Notes on the study in general: Non-spike TCR breadth showed similarity between vaccine and placebo recipients.

Remarks on this clone: What it binds is not known.

The trim removed 0 bases at V and 5 bases at J, leaving 7 bases unmatched. In germline, CDR1 is WSHSY, CDR2 SAAADI. This CDR3 region has 15 residues. The chain joins TRBV10-2 to TRBJ2-7; 7 bases match TRBD2. The sample consisted of peripheral blood, taken in a trial of Ad26.COV2.S vaccine versus placebo. The TCR sequence derives from a person aged 18-65 years who received the Ad26.COV2.S COVID-19 vaccine or a placebo. The CDR3 reads CASSESGGRGHEQYF. The CDR3 coding sequence is TGCGCCAGCAGTGAGTCGGGAGGGCGCGGACACGAGCAGTACTTC.